This T cell receptor (beta chain) was captured in a study of PD-1 blockade in mismatch repair-deficient tumors. This CDR3 is built from 14 residues. Germline CDR1 reads SGHRS; CDR2 reads YFSETQ. The germline V and J ends were trimmed by 3 bases and 1 base, with 7 bases remaining between them. Time point in this sample: identical approximately eleven-day culture without peptide (control). With regard to this clone: Its matching antigen is unknown.

TCRdb's table, derived via immunoSEQ multiplex PCR, lists solely in-frame clones and lacks some. The data contain over 13,000 clones, under 90% of them singletons. The chain recombines TRBV5-1 with TRBJ1-4, with D perhaps TRBD1 (5 bases). Sequenced here: cells cultured in vitro, sampled from a patient treated with pembrolizumab. This receptor was obtained from an adult with mismatch repair-deficient cancer. The CDR3 DNA reads TGCGCCAGCAGCTCAGGACAAACTAATGAAAAACTGTTTTTT. Amino acids: CASSSGQTNEKLFF.